A single T cell receptor (beta chain) is shown here with its context. What it binds is unknown. This entry is derived from a study of cytomegalovirus exposure and HLA in healthy donors. Findings of the study overall: More clonal expansion characterized HLA-associated TCR beta chains than equally common others in a later analysis. The investigators catalogued 160 or so TCR beta chains as cytomegalovirus-associated. CMV antigen specificity of a few CMV-associated chains was confirmed in vitro.

CDR1 MGHRA and CDR2 YSYEKL come from the germline V gene. This CDR3 has 16 amino acids. With V trimmed by 2 bases and J by 3 bases, 4 bases remained unmatched. Primers: 60 Vbeta forward and 13 Jbeta reverse. Sequenced by immunoSEQ multiplex PCR; TCRdb stores in-frame clones only, minus some. The table lists more than 85,000 clones, about three quarters of them singletons. The TCR sequence derives from a boy aged 10-17 years in good health and CMV-seronegative. Sequenced: PBMCs. The chain links TRBV4-1 to TRBJ1-5; 10 bases fit TRBD1. CDR3 nucleotide sequence: TGCGCCAGCAGCCAATACGGACAGGGGGACAATCAGCCCCAGCATTTT. This sequence encodes CASSQYGQGDNQPQHF.